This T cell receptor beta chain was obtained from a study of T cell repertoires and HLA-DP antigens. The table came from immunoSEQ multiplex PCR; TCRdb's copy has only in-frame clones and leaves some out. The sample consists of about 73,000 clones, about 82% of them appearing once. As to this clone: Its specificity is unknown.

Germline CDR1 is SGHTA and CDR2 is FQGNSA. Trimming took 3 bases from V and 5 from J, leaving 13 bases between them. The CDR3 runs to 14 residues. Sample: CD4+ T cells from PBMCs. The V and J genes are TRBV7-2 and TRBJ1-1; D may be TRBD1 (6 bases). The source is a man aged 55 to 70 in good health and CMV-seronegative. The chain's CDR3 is CASSLARGGTEAFF. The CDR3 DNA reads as TGTGCCAGCAGCTTGGCCAGGGGAGGGACTGAAGCTTTCTTT. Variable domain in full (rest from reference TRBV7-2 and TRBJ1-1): GAGVSQSPSNKVTEKGKDVELRCDPISGHTALYWYRQSLGQGLEFLIYFQGNSAPDKSGLPSDRFSAERTGGSVSTLTIQRTQQEDSAVYLCASSLARGGTEAFFGQGTRLTVV.